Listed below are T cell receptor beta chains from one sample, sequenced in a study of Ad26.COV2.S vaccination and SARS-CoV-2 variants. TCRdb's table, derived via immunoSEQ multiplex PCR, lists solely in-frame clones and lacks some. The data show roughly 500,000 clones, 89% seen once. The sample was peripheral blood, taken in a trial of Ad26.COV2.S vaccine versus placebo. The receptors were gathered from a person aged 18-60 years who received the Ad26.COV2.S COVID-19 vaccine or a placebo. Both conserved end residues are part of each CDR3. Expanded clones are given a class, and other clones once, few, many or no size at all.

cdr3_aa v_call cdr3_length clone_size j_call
CASSLRRGGAKETQYF TRBV7-9 16 . TRBJ2-5
CASSLGLAGRETQYF TRBV5-4 15 . TRBJ2-5
CASRVLAGGQNEQFF TRBV7-9 15 . TRBJ2-1
CASSQAGGPQDTQYF TRBV4-3 15 . TRBJ2-3
CASSPRRANTEAFF TRBV7-8 14 . TRBJ1-1
CASSWGNFNEQFF TRBV19 13 . TRBJ2-1
CASSQDLGRGQFF TRBV14 13 once TRBJ2-1
CASSSWRAGGFDEQFF TRBV5-5 16 . TRBJ2-1
CASSVGGREDTQYF TRBV2 14 . TRBJ2-3
CASSSDGYSNQPQHF TRBV6-5 15 . TRBJ1-5
CASTWRGAWDGYTF TRBV6-5 14 . TRBJ1-2
CASSIFRENTEAFF TRBV19 14 . TRBJ1-1
CASRAKGAYGYTF TRBV5-4 13 . TRBJ1-2
CASSFQVNEQFF TRBV18 12 . TRBJ2-1
CASELRGGGTDTQYF TRBV7-9 15 . TRBJ2-3
CASIRFLGTGELFF TRBV7-9 14 . TRBJ2-2
CASSKAGTGYNEQFF TRBV11-3 15 once TRBJ2-1
CASSDRVGEAFF TRBV12-3/TRBV12-4 12 . TRBJ1-1
CASSLDRGTEAFF TRBV5-1 13 . TRBJ1-1
CASSFGAGELFF TRBV5-5 12 once TRBJ2-2
CASSPDRFNEKLFF TRBV6-6 14 . TRBJ1-4
CAISGGQVDSNQPQHF TRBV10-3 16 . TRBJ1-5
CASSLRGVRVMNTEAFF TRBV5-1 17 . TRBJ1-1
CASSLPHGETQYF TRBV28 13 . TRBJ2-5
CAGWGQAANTEAFF TRBV2 14 . TRBJ1-1
CASSLEVRVGYTF TRBV7-9 13 . TRBJ1-2
CASSLSGEDEQFF TRBV7-3 13 . TRBJ2-1
CASSFWTDMNTEAFF TRBV7-9 15 . TRBJ1-1
CASSRTPGLAGGWETQYF TRBV3-1/TRBV3-2 18 . TRBJ2-5
CASSLGLRQGEANEQFF TRBV13 17 . TRBJ2-1
CASSLGKQGPTEAFF TRBV5-1 15 . TRBJ1-1
CASSLRVRYGYTF TRBV12-3/TRBV12-4 13 . TRBJ1-2
CASSERGRPAKNIQYF TRBV2 16 . TRBJ2-4
CASSPTGTGVYNEQFF TRBV18 16 once TRBJ2-1
CASSLGAPPGNTIYF TRBV7-6 15 . TRBJ1-3